Listed below are T cell receptor beta chains from one sample, sequenced in a study of cytomegalovirus exposure and HLA in healthy donors. The data were produced by immunoSEQ multiplex PCR, yet TCRdb's version contains in-frame clones alone and is incomplete. This table holds around 210,000 clones. Source material: PBMCs. These receptors came from a woman aged 25 to 39 in good health and CMV-seropositive. The CDR3 runs from the conserved cysteine through the conserved F or W. D genes are given only for firm matches.

J	V	D	DNA	CDR3
TRBJ1-1	TRBV28	NA	TGTGCCAGCAGTTTGCTACAGATGAACACTGAAGCTTTCTTT	CASSLLQMNTEAFF
TRBJ1-5	TRBV18	TRBD1	TGTGCCAGCTCACCCGACAGGGATCAGCCCCAGCATTTT	CASSPDRDQPQHF
TRBJ1-1	TRBV29-1	NA	TGCAGCGTTGACAGGGTGAACACTGAAGCTTTCTTT	CSVDRVNTEAFF
TRBJ1-5	TRBV2	TRBD1	TGTGCCAGCGTCGACAGGGAAGGTCAGCCCCAGCATTTT	CASVDREGQPQHF
TRBJ2-2	TRBV4-1	TRBD1	TGCGCCAGCAGCCGAACGGACAGGGTCTCCGGGGAGCTGTTTTTT	CASSRTDRVSGELFF
TRBJ1-6	TRBV15	TRBD1	TGTGCCACCAGCAGTCCATCTGGGGACAGGGATCCACCCCTCCACTTT	CATSSPSGDRDPPLHF
TRBJ2-7	TRBV6-1	NA	TGTGCCAGCAGTGAACTCTACGAGCAGTACTTC	CASSELYEQYF
TRBJ2-7	TRBV4-1	TRBD2	TGCGCCAGCAGCTTACGGACTAGCGGGGGGGCCGGGGAGCAGTACTTC	CASSLRTSGGAGEQYF
TRBJ2-7	TRBV28	NA	TGTGCCAGCAGTTTCAGCGCGGGCGGTGGCTACGAGCAGTACTTC	CASSFSAGGGYEQYF
TRBJ2-5	TRBV19	TRBD2	TGTGCCAGCCGGGAGGGATACCAAGAGACCCAGTACTTC	CASREGYQETQYF
TRBJ2-4	TRBV6-1	TRBD2	TGTGCCAGCACGGGGGAGGGACGAGCCAAAAACATTCAGTACTTC	CASTGEGRAKNIQYF
TRBJ1-2	TRBV7-2	TRBD1	TGTGCCAGCAGCTCCCTCAGGGGGAGGTCTGGCTACACCTTC	CASSSLRGRSGYTF
TRBJ1-2	TRBV2	NA	TGTGCCAGCAGTGAAGACAGGGTAAATGACTATGGCTACACCTTC	CASSEDRVNDYGYTF
TRBJ1-5	TRBV18	NA	TGTGCCAGCTCACCCCTACAGGGAGGGATCGATCAGCCCCAGCATTTT	CASSPLQGGIDQPQHF
TRBJ2-3	TRBV28	TRBD2	TGTGCCAGCAGTTTTGTCGGGAGGGGGGATACGCAGTATTTT	CASSFVGRGDTQYF
TRBJ2-1	TRBV7-9	NA	TGTGCCAGCAGCCCGACTTTCGGGAATGAGCAGTTCTTC	CASSPTFGNEQFF
TRBJ2-3	TRBV4-3	TRBD1	TGCGCCAGCAGCCACGGACGACAGGGTCCTAGCACAGATACGCAGTATTTT	CASSHGRQGPSTDTQYF
TRBJ2-3	TRBV10-2	TRBD2	TGCGCCAGCAGTTTAGCGGGAGGGAGAGCAGATACGCAGTATTTT	CASSLAGGRADTQYF
TRBJ1-1	TRBV7-2	NA	TGTGCCAGCAGCTTAGGCCCGGGACTCCAGGGCACTGAAGCTTTCTTT	CASSLGPGLQGTEAFF
TRBJ2-3	TRBV18	TRBD2	TGTGCCAGCTCACCGACTAGCGGGAGTCGCGGCACAGATACGCAGTATTTT	CASSPTSGSRGTDTQYF
TRBJ1-5	TRBV9	TRBD1	TGTGCCAGCAGCCAAGGACAGGGTAGCAATCAGCCCCAGCATTTT	CASSQGQGSNQPQHF
TRBJ2-5	TRBV2	NA	TGTGCCAGCAGGTTCGAGTTTCAAGAGACCCAGTACTTC	CASRFEFQETQYF
TRBJ2-1	TRBV7-6	NA	TGTGCCAGCAGCTTATTTGCGGACAATGAGCAGTTCTTC	CASSLFADNEQFF
TRBJ2-2	TRBV2	NA	TGTGCCAGCAGTCCATTAACTAGGAACACCGGGGAGCTGTTTTTT	CASSPLTRNTGELFF
TRBJ1-5	TRBV6-5	TRBD1	TGTGCCAGCAGTCCCGGGACAGGGTTCAATCAGCCCCAGCATTTT	CASSPGTGFNQPQHF
TRBJ1-5	TRBV19	NA	TGTGCCAGTAGCTGGGGAGAGGGCAATCAGCCCCAGCATTTT	CASSWGEGNQPQHF
TRBJ1-6	TRBV27	NA	TGTGCCAGCAGTTTAGCGGACAGAAGCTCACCCCTCCACTTT	CASSLADRSSPLHF
TRBJ1-3	TRBV19	TRBD1	TGTGCCAGTAGTATCCGACAGGGGACTACCTCTGGAAACACCATATATTTT	CASSIRQGTTSGNTIYF
TRBJ2-2	TRBV18	NA	TGTGCCAGCTCTCCGGACAGAACCTCCCGGGAGCTGTTTTTT	CASSPDRTSRELFF
TRBJ2-7	TRBV25-1	NA	TGTGCCAGCAGGAGGCCCGGGGGAGGCTACGAGCAGTACTTC	CASRRPGGGYEQYF
TRBJ2-3	TRBV2	NA	TGTGCCAGCAGCCCCAGCGGGTACACGCAGTATTTT	CASSPSGYTQYF
TRBJ2-2	TRBV29-1	NA	TGCAGCGTCCTAGGGGCCGGGGAGCTGTTTTTT	CSVLGAGELFF
TRBJ2-1	TRBV5-4	TRBD1	TGTGCCAGCAGCTGGGGGACAGGGAGTGGAATTTACAATGAGCAGTTCTTC	CASSWGTGSGIYNEQFF
TRBJ1-2	TRBV7-2	NA	TGTGCCAGCAGCCCTGGGGTTTCAGGAGGGCGTGGAGGCTACACCTTC	CASSPGVSGGRGGYTF
TRBJ1-1	TRBV11-2	NA	TGTGCCAGCAGTCGTAACAGGGAAACCGGTGCTGAAGCTTTCTTT	CASSRNRETGAEAFF
TRBJ2-3	TRBV10-2	NA	TGCGCCAGCAGCATTCAGATGGGAGGTCCAGATACGCAGTATTTT	CASSIQMGGPDTQYF
TRBJ1-5	TRBV28	TRBD1	TGTGCCAGCAGTTTCCCCTGGACAGGGAACGATCAGCCCCAGCATTTT	CASSFPWTGNDQPQHF
TRBJ2-1	TRBV25-1	TRBD2	TGTGCCAGCAGTGAGGGGACTAGCGCACTCCTCAATGAGCAGTTCTTC	CASSEGTSALLNEQFF
TRBJ2-5	TRBV2	TRBD1	TGTGCCAGCAGCAATCAGGGGGCGAGGGAGGAGACCCAGTACTTC	CASSNQGAREETQYF
TRBJ1-2	TRBV6-5	NA	TGTGCCAGCAGTTACGCAGGGCACTATGGCTACACCTTC	CASSYAGHYGYTF
TRBJ1-5	TRBV6-6	NA	TGTGCCAGCAGTTACTCGAGGGGGAATCAGCCCCAGCATTTT	CASSYSRGNQPQHF
TRBJ1-1	TRBV9	TRBD1	TGTGCCAGCAGCGTACCCTATAACAGGGGAGAGGACACTGAAGCTTTCTTT	CASSVPYNRGEDTEAFF
TRBJ2-6	TRBV28	TRBD1	TGTGCCAGCAGTTCCCTTTTGACAGGGGGCTCTGGGGCCAACGTCCTGACTTTC	CASSSLLTGGSGANVLTF